The rows below give T cell receptor beta chains drawn from one sample of a study of cytomegalovirus exposure and HLA in healthy donors. The data were produced by immunoSEQ multiplex PCR, yet TCRdb's version contains in-frame clones alone and is incomplete. Among more than 110,000 clones listed, under 80% were seen once. The sample was PBMCs. These receptors all come from a woman aged 45-65 years in good health and CMV-seropositive. Each CDR3 is given with its conserved first and last residue. The D gene is left open where the match is weak. Not all rows give a size; the values are once, few, many and, for expanded clones, a class.

D	size	V	J	CDR3	DNA
-	-	TRBV7-9	TRBJ1-1	CASSLGGQGFTEAFF	TGTGCCAGCAGCTTAGGGGGTCAGGGCTTCACTGAAGCTTTCTTT
-	-	TRBV18	TRBJ2-4	CASSPPVGQNIQYF	TGTGCCAGCTCACCACCGGTGGGCCAAAACATTCAGTACTTC
-	-	TRBV7-8	TRBJ2-5	CASGSSLTGRQETQYF	TGTGCCAGCGGCTCCTCGTTGACAGGCCGCCAAGAGACCCAGTACTTC
TRBD1	-	TRBV18	TRBJ1-1	CASSGETGVDTEAFF	TGTGCCAGCTCCGGGGAGACAGGGGTTGACACTGAAGCTTTCTTT
TRBD2	once	TRBV7-6	TRBJ2-5	CASSQTSSGGLGMQTQYF	TGTGCCAGCAGTCAGACGTCGAGCGGGGGGCTGGGAATGCAGACCCAGTACTTC
-	-	TRBV9	TRBJ2-4	CASSVFFGVFDKNIQYF	TGTGCCAGCAGCGTTTTTTTCGGGGTTTTCGACAAAAACATTCAGTACTTC
-	few	TRBV5-6	TRBJ1-1	CASIQGYSNTEAFF	TGTGCCAGCATCCAGGGATATTCGAACACTGAAGCTTTCTTT
TRBD1	-	TRBV5-1	TRBJ2-5	CASSPGTGGWSETQYF	TGCGCCAGCAGCCCGGGAACAGGGGGCTGGAGTGAGACCCAGTACTTC
-	-	TRBV7-8	TRBJ2-7	CASSYRGVAATYEQYF	TGTGCCAGCAGCTACCGGGGAGTAGCGGCAACCTACGAGCAGTACTTC
TRBD2	few	TRBV7-2	TRBJ2-7	CASSLTGGSYEQYF	TGTGCCAGCAGCTTAACGGGGGGCTCCTACGAGCAGTACTTC
-	-	TRBV10-3	TRBJ2-1	CAISGSHSTNEQFF	TGTGCCATCAGTGGATCCCATTCCACAAATGAGCAGTTCTTC
-	-	TRBV6-1	TRBJ1-1	CASSPFGGAYTEAFF	TGTGCCAGCAGCCCTTTCGGGGGGGCGTACACTGAAGCTTTCTTT
TRBD1	-	TRBV6-1	TRBJ2-7	CASSSRDRGQYEQYF	TGTGCCAGCAGTTCCCGGGACAGGGGGCAATACGAGCAGTACTTC
TRBD2	once	TRBV5-4	TRBJ2-1	CASSPGLAGVNEQFF	TGTGCCAGCAGCCCGGGACTAGCGGGGGTGAATGAGCAGTTCTTC
TRBD1	-	TRBV25-1	TRBJ2-2	CASSASQGWDTGELFF	TGTGCCAGCAGTGCCTCACAGGGGTGGGACACCGGGGAGCTGTTTTTT
-	once	TRBV5-1	TRBJ1-5	CASSLTGGNQPQHF	TGCGCCAGCAGCTTGACAGGCGGAAATCAGCCCCAGCATTTT
TRBD2	-	TRBV5-4	TRBJ2-3	CASSLDTSGNTDTQYF	TGTGCCAGCAGCTTGGATACTAGCGGGAACACAGATACGCAGTATTTT
TRBD1	-	TRBV9	TRBJ2-3	CASTGDSKVTDTQYF	TGTGCCAGCACCGGGGACAGCAAGGTAACAGATACGCAGTATTTT
TRBD2	few	TRBV6-4	TRBJ2-3	CASSETSGGADTQYF	TGTGCCAGCAGTGAGACTAGCGGGGGGGCGGATACGCAGTATTTT
TRBD1	-	TRBV5-1	TRBJ1-5	CASSLGDSYSNQPQHF	TGCGCCAGCAGCTTGGGGGACAGCTATAGCAATCAGCCCCAGCATTTT
-	-	TRBV27	TRBJ2-1	CASRAGLYNEQFF	TGTGCCAGCAGGGCAGGCCTATACAATGAGCAGTTCTTC
TRBD1	-	TRBV7-2	TRBJ2-3	CASSLGPGQGRGTQYF	TGTGCCAGCAGCTTAGGACCGGGACAGGGGCGAGGTACGCAGTATTTT
-	-	TRBV19	TRBJ1-1	CASGRGNTEAFF	TGTGCCAGTGGCAGGGGGAACACTGAAGCTTTCTTT
TRBD2	-	TRBV9	TRBJ2-2	CASSASGTTGELFF	TGTGCCAGCAGCGCTAGCGGAACCACCGGGGAGCTGTTTTTT
-	-	TRBV10-3	TRBJ2-7	CAISESLNSAATYEQYF	TGTGCCATCAGTGAGTCGCTGAATTCGGCAGCGACCTACGAGCAGTACTTC
-	-	TRBV7-3	TRBJ2-1	CASSLGGGGNEQFF	TGTGCCAGCAGCTTAGGGGGAGGGGGCAATGAGCAGTTCTTC
-	-	TRBV5-1	TRBJ1-1	CASSLAGRDTEAFF	TGCGCCAGCAGCTTGGCGGGCAGGGACACTGAAGCTTTCTTT
TRBD1	-	TRBV7-2	TRBJ2-3	CASSLDPFRGRGTDTQYF	TGTGCCAGCAGCTTAGACCCATTCAGGGGGCGCGGGACAGATACGCAGTATTTT
-	-	TRBV18	TRBJ1-1	CASSQSGAVNTEAFF	TGTGCCAGCTCCCAGAGCGGGGCGGTGAACACTGAAGCTTTCTTT
-	-	TRBV5-1	TRBJ2-7	CASSLEPAGSYEQYF	TGCGCCAGCAGCTTGGAACCCGCGGGCTCCTACGAGCAGTACTTC
-	-	TRBV19	TRBJ2-3	CASSPRTLSTDTQYF	TGTGCCAGTAGTCCCCGGACATTATCCACAGATACGCAGTATTTT
TRBD1	-	TRBV7-9	TRBJ1-1	CASSLSGTGEAFF	TGTGCCAGCAGCTTATCCGGGACAGGGGAGGCTTTCTTT
TRBD2	-	TRBV7-3	TRBJ2-7	CASSLSSGGAYEQYF	TGTGCCAGCAGCCTCTCCAGCGGGGGGGCCTACGAGCAGTACTTC
TRBD1	-	TRBV2	TRBJ1-3	CASREGQAPGNTIYF	TGTGCCAGCAGGGAGGGACAGGCCCCTGGAAACACCATATATTTT
-	-	TRBV7-3	TRBJ2-1	CASSPGQTTSKFF	TGTGCCAGCAGCCCCGGACAGACAACGAGCAAGTTCTTC
-	few	TRBV5-1	TRBJ1-1	CASSLEQGLTEAFF	TGCGCCAGCAGCTTGGAGCAGGGATTAACTGAAGCTTTCTTT
-	-	TRBV13	TRBJ2-7	CASSPESSYEQYF	TGTGCCAGCAGCCCGGAGAGCTCCTACGAGCAGTACTTC
-	-	TRBV7-2	TRBJ2-5	CASSLMASQETQYF	TGTGCCAGCAGCTTAATGGCTAGCCAAGAGACCCAGTACTTC
-	-	TRBV6-5	TRBJ1-1	CASSYGGLNTEAFF	TGTGCCAGCAGTTACGGGGGGTTGAACACTGAAGCTTTCTTT
-	-	TRBV7-8	TRBJ1-2	CASSLGSGLSGYTF	TGTGCCAGCAGCTTAGGCTCGGGGTTGTCTGGCTACACCTTC
TRBD1	-	TRBV27	TRBJ2-7	CASSLYGTGRYEQYF	TGTGCCAGCAGTTTATATGGGACAGGGCGATACGAGCAGTACTTC
TRBD2	-	TRBV10-1	TRBJ2-1	CASRPVVAGGVYEFF	TGCGCCAGTCGCCCCGTGGTAGCGGGGGGTGTCTATGAGTTCTTC
TRBD1	-	TRBV11-3	TRBJ2-3	CASSFLGGSGTDTQYF	TGTGCCAGCAGCTTCCTAGGGGGCTCGGGCACAGATACGCAGTATTTT
-	-	TRBV6-1	TRBJ2-3	CASRDSKGVTDTQYF	TGTGCCAGCAGGGACAGTAAGGGGGTCACAGATACGCAGTATTTT
-	-	TRBV7-2	TRBJ1-1	CASSSLGGNTEAFF	TGTGCCAGCAGCAGCCTAGGGGGTAACACTGAAGCTTTCTTT
TRBD2	once	TRBV9	TRBJ2-1	CASSPRLADSYNEQFF	TGTGCCAGCAGCCCTCGACTAGCGGATTCCTACAATGAGCAGTTCTTC
-	-	TRBV28	TRBJ1-6	CASTPPGRAPLHF	TGTGCCAGCACCCCGCCCGGCAGGGCGCCCCTCCACTTT
TRBD1	few	TRBV28	TRBJ1-3	CASSLERGRVYF	TGTGCCAGCAGTTTAGAGAGGGGGCGAGTATATTTT
TRBD2	-	TRBV27	TRBJ2-7	CASSLSASGGPREQYF	TGTGCCAGCAGTTTATCGGCTAGCGGGGGTCCCCGGGAGCAGTACTTC
-	few	TRBV27	TRBJ1-4	CASSLMAATNEKLFF	TGTGCCAGCAGTTTAATGGCTGCAACTAATGAAAAACTGTTTTTT
-	-	TRBV29-1	TRBJ1-5	CSVSQGGPYQPQHF	TGCAGCGTTTCCCAGGGTGGCCCCTATCAGCCCCAGCATTTT
TRBD1	-	TRBV5-6	TRBJ1-1	CASSGGWGQGANNTEAFF	TGTGCCAGCAGCGGGGGATGGGGACAGGGGGCGAATAACACTGAAGCTTTCTTT
-	-	TRBV12-5	TRBJ1-1	CASGLVRGIMNTEAFF	TGTGCTAGTGGTTTGGTACGGGGTATTATGAACACTGAAGCTTTCTTT
-	-	TRBV4-1	TRBJ1-1	CASSQSTVQGLNTEAFF	TGCGCCAGCAGCCAGTCCACGGTCCAGGGATTGAACACTGAAGCTTTCTTT
-	few	TRBV6-5	TRBJ1-6	CASTYGSYNSPLHF	TGTGCCAGCACTTATGGCAGTTATAATTCACCCCTCCACTTT